A selection of T cell receptor beta chains follows, all from one sample in a study of CD8+ T cells in alopecia areata. Assay: immunoSEQ multiplex PCR; the TCRdb copy retains only in-frame clones and omits some. The sample lists 150,000 to 200,000 clones; around 58% were seen once. The sample here was CD4+ T cells sorted from blood, taken between weeks 55 and 65, from a patient treated with tofacitinib. Receptor source: a human donor with alopecia areata. Each CDR3 is given with its conserved first and last residue. D genes are given only for firm matches. Only part of the rows carry a size: once, few, many, or a class if the clone is expanded.

j_call: TRBJ1-2
d_call: -
v_call: TRBV2
clone_size: once
cdr3_aa: CASSVQEEIGYTF
cdr3_nt: TGTGCCAGCAGTGTACAGGAGGAGATTGGCTACACCTTC

j_call: TRBJ2-7
d_call: -
v_call: TRBV5-1
clone_size: -
cdr3_aa: CASSSGNDYEQYF
cdr3_nt: TGCGCCAGCAGCTCCGGTAACGACTACGAGCAGTACTTC

j_call: TRBJ1-2
d_call: -
v_call: TRBV7-2
clone_size: -
cdr3_aa: CASSPYQGSYTF
cdr3_nt: TGTGCCAGCAGCCCATACCAGGGGAGCTACACCTTC

j_call: TRBJ2-1
d_call: TRBD1
v_call: TRBV4-1
clone_size: -
cdr3_aa: CASSQKGASNNEQFF
cdr3_nt: TGCGCCAGCAGCCAAAAGGGGGCTTCGAACAATGAGCAGTTCTTC

j_call: TRBJ2-7
d_call: TRBD1
v_call: TRBV6-1
clone_size: once
cdr3_aa: CASNGDRLGEQYF
cdr3_nt: TGTGCCAGCAACGGGGACAGGTTGGGCGAGCAGTACTTC

j_call: TRBJ1-2
d_call: -
v_call: TRBV30
clone_size: -
cdr3_aa: CAYGAPRGSNYGYTF
cdr3_nt: TGTGCCTATGGAGCCCCCCGGGGATCTAACTATGGCTACACCTTC

j_call: TRBJ2-7
d_call: -
v_call: TRBV2
clone_size: -
cdr3_aa: CASSPGTGGYEQYF
cdr3_nt: TGTGCCAGCTCCCCTGGGACGGGCGGCTACGAGCAGTACTTC

j_call: TRBJ2-1
d_call: -
v_call: TRBV5-1
clone_size: once
cdr3_aa: CASSLRSDYNEQFF
cdr3_nt: TGCGCCAGCAGCTTGAGGTCTGACTACAATGAGCAGTTCTTC

j_call: TRBJ2-3
d_call: -
v_call: TRBV29-1
clone_size: -
cdr3_aa: CSVADGTSEYF
cdr3_nt: -

j_call: TRBJ2-1
d_call: -
v_call: TRBV4-1
clone_size: -
cdr3_aa: CASSQVDIIAYNEQFF
cdr3_nt: TGCGCCAGCAGCCAAGTCGACATAATAGCCTACAATGAGCAGTTCTTC

j_call: TRBJ2-1
d_call: -
v_call: TRBV5-1
clone_size: many
cdr3_aa: CASSSGDEQFF
cdr3_nt: TGCGCCAGTTCCTCGGGCGATGAGCAGTTCTTC

j_call: TRBJ1-1
d_call: -
v_call: TRBV30
clone_size: once
cdr3_aa: CAWSGVWMNTEAFF
cdr3_nt: TGTGCCTGGAGTGGGGTCTGGATGAACACTGAAGCTTTCTTT

j_call: TRBJ2-7
d_call: TRBD1
v_call: TRBV15
clone_size: -
cdr3_aa: CATSRDRSSYEQYF
cdr3_nt: TGTGCCACCAGCAGGGACAGGAGCTCCTACGAGCAGTACTTC

j_call: TRBJ2-3
d_call: -
v_call: TRBV7-9
clone_size: once
cdr3_aa: CASSSRQSSTDTQYF
cdr3_nt: TGTGCCAGCAGCTCCCGACAGTCTAGCACAGATACGCAGTATTTT

j_call: TRBJ1-1
d_call: -
v_call: TRBV29-1
clone_size: -
cdr3_aa: CSVADGGAAEAFF
cdr3_nt: TGCAGCGTGGCGGACGGGGGGGCGGCTGAAGCTTTCTTT

j_call: TRBJ2-2
d_call: -
v_call: TRBV5-1
clone_size: -
cdr3_aa: CASSPEVTGELFF
cdr3_nt: TGCGCCAGCAGCCCGGAGGTCACCGGGGAGCTGTTTTTT

j_call: TRBJ1-1
d_call: TRBD1
v_call: TRBV18
clone_size: -
cdr3_aa: CASSHGTGGSNTEAFF
cdr3_nt: TGTGCCAGCTCGCACGGGACAGGGGGTTCGAACACTGAAGCTTTCTTT

j_call: TRBJ2-5
d_call: TRBD2
v_call: TRBV30
clone_size: -
cdr3_aa: CAWNPRRTSRETQYF
cdr3_nt: TGTGCCTGGAACCCCCGCCGGACTAGCAGGGAGACCCAGTACTTC

j_call: TRBJ2-7
d_call: -
v_call: TRBV6-1
clone_size: -
cdr3_aa: CASSELYEQYF
cdr3_nt: TGTGCCAGCAGTGAGCTCTACGAGCAGTACTTC

j_call: TRBJ2-5
d_call: -
v_call: TRBV29-1
clone_size: -
cdr3_aa: CSVAFRQETQYF
cdr3_nt: TGCAGCGTTGCTTTCAGGCAAGAGACCCAGTACTTC

j_call: TRBJ1-2
d_call: -
v_call: TRBV5-6
clone_size: few
cdr3_aa: CASSLGNSHYGYTF
cdr3_nt: TGTGCCAGCAGCTTGGGAAACAGCCACTATGGCTACACCTTC

j_call: TRBJ2-2
d_call: -
v_call: TRBV9
clone_size: -
cdr3_aa: CASKMSSNTGELFF
cdr3_nt: TGTGCCAGCAAAATGAGCAGCAACACCGGGGAGCTGTTTTTT

j_call: TRBJ2-2
d_call: -
v_call: TRBV29-1
clone_size: few
cdr3_aa: CSVTTGNTGELFF
cdr3_nt: TGCAGCGTAACTACGGGGAACACCGGGGAGCTGTTTTTT

j_call: TRBJ1-1
d_call: -
v_call: TRBV30
clone_size: few
cdr3_aa: CAWSRLLTRAPEAFF
cdr3_nt: TGTGCCTGGAGTAGGTTACTTACTAGGGCACCTGAAGCTTTCTTT

j_call: TRBJ1-2
d_call: -
v_call: TRBV7-2
clone_size: -
cdr3_aa: CASSWEWQGNYGYTF
cdr3_nt: TGTGCCAGCAGCTGGGAATGGCAGGGGAACTATGGCTACACCTTC

j_call: TRBJ2-1
d_call: -
v_call: TRBV10-2
clone_size: -
cdr3_aa: CASSVPPNYNEQFF
cdr3_nt: TGCGCCAGCAGTGTTCCACCGAATTACAATGAGCAGTTCTTC

j_call: TRBJ2-3
d_call: TRBD1
v_call: TRBV2
clone_size: -
cdr3_aa: CASRGRTGAPDTQYF
cdr3_nt: TGTGCCAGCAGGGGGAGGACAGGGGCCCCCGATACGCAGTATTTT

j_call: TRBJ2-5
d_call: -
v_call: TRBV7-9
clone_size: -
cdr3_aa: CASSLNLRQETQYF
cdr3_nt: TGTGCCAGCAGCTTAAATTTGCGGCAAGAGACCCAGTACTTC

j_call: TRBJ2-3
d_call: TRBD2
v_call: TRBV5-1
clone_size: -
cdr3_aa: CASSLEVLAGRTDTQYF
cdr3_nt: TGCGCCAGCAGCTTGGAGGTTCTAGCGGGGCGCACAGATACGCAGTATTTT

j_call: TRBJ2-7
d_call: TRBD1
v_call: TRBV6-5
clone_size: -
cdr3_aa: CASSYGVGTGGLEQYF
cdr3_nt: TGTGCCAGCAGTTATGGCGTCGGGACAGGGGGCCTCGAGCAGTACTTC

j_call: TRBJ1-1
d_call: -
v_call: TRBV2
clone_size: -
cdr3_aa: CASSEFGGPTEAFF
cdr3_nt: TGTGCCAGCAGTGAATTCGGCGGGCCGACTGAAGCTTTCTTT

j_call: TRBJ1-6
d_call: -
v_call: TRBV14
clone_size: -
cdr3_aa: CASSPPGTPNSPLHF
cdr3_nt: TGTGCCAGCAGCCCACCCGGGACACCGAATTCACCCCTCCACTTT

j_call: TRBJ1-1
d_call: -
v_call: TRBV23-1
clone_size: few
cdr3_aa: CASSQSGGLRVNTEAFF
cdr3_nt: TGCGCCAGCAGTCAATCGGGGGGGCTTAGGGTGAACACTGAAGCTTTCTTT

j_call: TRBJ1-2
d_call: -
v_call: TRBV7-2
clone_size: -
cdr3_aa: CASSLDSYYGYTF
cdr3_nt: TGTGCCAGCAGCTTAGACAGCTACTATGGCTACACCTTC

j_call: TRBJ2-2
d_call: TRBD1
v_call: TRBV29-1
clone_size: -
cdr3_aa: CSVRQGLNTGELFF
cdr3_nt: TGCAGCGTACGACAGGGCTTGAACACCGGGGAGCTGTTTTTT

j_call: TRBJ1-4
d_call: TRBD1
v_call: TRBV6-5
clone_size: -
cdr3_aa: CASHSRTGWYEKLFF
cdr3_nt: TGTGCCAGCCATTCTCGGACAGGGTGGTATGAAAAACTGTTTTTT

j_call: TRBJ2-3
d_call: TRBD2
v_call: TRBV2
clone_size: few
cdr3_aa: CAGERGGPTDTQYF
cdr3_nt: TGTGCCGGGGAGCGGGGGGGACCCACAGATACGCAGTATTTT

j_call: TRBJ1-1
d_call: -
v_call: TRBV11-3
clone_size: few
cdr3_aa: CASSRGDGPGEAFF
cdr3_nt: TGTGCCAGCAGCAGGGGGGACGGCCCTGGTGAAGCTTTCTTT

j_call: TRBJ1-1
d_call: -
v_call: TRBV2
clone_size: -
cdr3_aa: CASTLVERVTEAFF
cdr3_nt: TGTGCCAGTACGCTCGTCGAGAGGGTTACTGAAGCTTTCTTT

j_call: TRBJ1-4
d_call: -
v_call: TRBV10-3
clone_size: -
cdr3_aa: CAIGDSPNEKLFF
cdr3_nt: TGTGCCATCGGCGACAGTCCTAATGAAAAACTGTTTTTT

j_call: TRBJ2-7
d_call: TRBD1
v_call: TRBV30
clone_size: -
cdr3_aa: CAWITGGSAGEQYF
cdr3_nt: TGTGCCTGGATTACAGGGGGGTCGGCGGGCGAGCAGTACTTC

j_call: TRBJ1-1
d_call: -
v_call: TRBV19
clone_size: -
cdr3_aa: CASSSGLNTEAFF
cdr3_nt: TGTGCCAGTAGTTCGGGACTGAACACTGAAGCTTTCTTT

j_call: TRBJ1-2
d_call: TRBD1
v_call: TRBV10-3
clone_size: many
cdr3_aa: CAISPPGQDHGYTF
cdr3_nt: TGTGCCATCAGCCCCCCAGGACAGGACCATGGCTACACCTTC

j_call: TRBJ1-2
d_call: -
v_call: TRBV6-5
clone_size: -
cdr3_aa: CASSHSSGASDGYTF
cdr3_nt: TGTGCCAGCAGTCACTCATCGGGCGCTTCGGATGGCTACACCTTC

j_call: TRBJ2-5
d_call: -
v_call: TRBV5-1
clone_size: -
cdr3_aa: CASSSGWQEETQYF
cdr3_nt: TGCGCCAGCAGCTCGGGTTGGCAGGAAGAGACCCAGTACTTC

j_call: TRBJ1-2
d_call: -
v_call: TRBV27
clone_size: -
cdr3_aa: CASRGVSANYGYTF
cdr3_nt: TGTGCCAGCAGGGGAGTCTCAGCTAACTATGGCTACACCTTC

j_call: TRBJ2-3
d_call: TRBD2
v_call: TRBV10-3
clone_size: few
cdr3_aa: CAISAGLAITDTQYF
cdr3_nt: TGTGCCATCAGTGCCGGACTAGCGATCACAGATACGCAGTATTTT

j_call: TRBJ1-1
d_call: -
v_call: TRBV30
clone_size: -
cdr3_aa: CAWRHPNTEAFF
cdr3_nt: TGTGCCTGGAGACATCCGAACACTGAAGCTTTCTTT

j_call: TRBJ2-5
d_call: -
v_call: TRBV29-1
clone_size: -
cdr3_aa: CSVSGTQKRTQYF
cdr3_nt: TGCAGCGTTTCAGGCACACAAAAGCGGACCCAGTACTTC

j_call: TRBJ1-1
d_call: -
v_call: TRBV14
clone_size: -
cdr3_aa: CASSLVQGNTEAFF
cdr3_nt: TGTGCCAGCAGCCTAGTACAGGGGAACACTGAAGCTTTCTTT

j_call: TRBJ2-5
d_call: TRBD2
v_call: TRBV29-1
clone_size: few
cdr3_aa: CSVGRTSSQTQYF
cdr3_nt: TGCAGCGTCGGCCGGACTAGCAGTCAGACCCAGTACTTC

j_call: TRBJ1-6
d_call: -
v_call: TRBV5-1
clone_size: -
cdr3_aa: CASSLFAGQDSPLHF
cdr3_nt: TGCGCCAGCAGCTTGTTCGCAGGGCAGGATTCACCCCTCCACTTT